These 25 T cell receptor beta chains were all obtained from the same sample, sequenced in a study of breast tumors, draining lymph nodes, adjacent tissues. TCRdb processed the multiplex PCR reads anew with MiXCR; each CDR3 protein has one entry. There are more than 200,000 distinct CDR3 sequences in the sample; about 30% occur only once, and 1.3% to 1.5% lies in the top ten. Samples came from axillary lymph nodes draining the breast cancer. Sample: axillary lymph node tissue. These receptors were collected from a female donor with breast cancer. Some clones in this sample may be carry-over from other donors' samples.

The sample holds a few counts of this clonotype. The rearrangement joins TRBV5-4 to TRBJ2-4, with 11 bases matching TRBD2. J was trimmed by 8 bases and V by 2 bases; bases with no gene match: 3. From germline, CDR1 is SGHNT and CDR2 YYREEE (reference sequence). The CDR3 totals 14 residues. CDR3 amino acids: CASSFGTSGDIQYF. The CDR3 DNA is TGTGCCAGCAGCTTTGGGACTAGCGGAGACATTCAGTACTTC.

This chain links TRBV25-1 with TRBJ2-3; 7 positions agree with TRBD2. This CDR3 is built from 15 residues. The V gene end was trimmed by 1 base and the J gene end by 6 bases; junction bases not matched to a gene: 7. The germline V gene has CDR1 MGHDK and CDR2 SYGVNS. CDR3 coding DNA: TGTGCCAGCAGTGAATCGGGGGGAGTCACGGATACGCAGTATTTT. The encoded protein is CASSESGGVTDTQYF.

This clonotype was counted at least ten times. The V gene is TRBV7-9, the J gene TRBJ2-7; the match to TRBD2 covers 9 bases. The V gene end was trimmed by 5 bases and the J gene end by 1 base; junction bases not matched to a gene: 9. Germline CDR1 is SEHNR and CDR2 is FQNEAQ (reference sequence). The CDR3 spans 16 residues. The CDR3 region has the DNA TGTGCCAGCAGCCAGGTGACCCTAGCGGGGTCCTACGAGCAGTACTTC. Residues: CASSQVTLAGSYEQYF.

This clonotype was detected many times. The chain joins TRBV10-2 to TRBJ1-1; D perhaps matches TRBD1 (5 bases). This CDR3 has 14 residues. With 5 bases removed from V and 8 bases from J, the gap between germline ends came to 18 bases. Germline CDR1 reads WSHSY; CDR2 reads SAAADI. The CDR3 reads CASSLPGQGPEAFF. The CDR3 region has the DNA TGCGCCAGCAGTCTCCCTGGGCAGGGCCCAGAAGCTTTCTTT.

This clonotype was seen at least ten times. CDR3 sequence reads: CSARDGWGLDNEQFF. The CDR3 nucleotides are TGCAGTGCTAGAGACGGGTGGGGCTTAGACAATGAGCAGTTCTTC. The V call is TRBV20-1, the J call TRBJ2-1; D perhaps matches TRBD1 (5 bases). CDR1 and CDR2 from the germline V gene are DFQATT and SNEGSKA (reference sequence). The CDR3 is 15 residues long. V dropped 0 bases and J dropped 5 bases, with 14 bases sitting between them.

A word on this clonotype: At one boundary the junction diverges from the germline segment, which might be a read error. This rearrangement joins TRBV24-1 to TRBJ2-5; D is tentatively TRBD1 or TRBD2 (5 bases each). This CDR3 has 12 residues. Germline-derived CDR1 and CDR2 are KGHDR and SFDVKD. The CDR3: CATSGTQKTQYF. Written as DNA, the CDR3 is TGTGCCACCAGCGGGACCCAAAAGACCCAATACTTC.

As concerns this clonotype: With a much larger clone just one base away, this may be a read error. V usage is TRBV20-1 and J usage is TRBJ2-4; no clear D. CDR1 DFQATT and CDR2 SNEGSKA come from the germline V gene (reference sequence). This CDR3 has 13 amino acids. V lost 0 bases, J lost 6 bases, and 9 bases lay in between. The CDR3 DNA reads TGCAGTGCTAGAGATATGACAATAAACATTCAGTACTTC. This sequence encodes CSARDMTINIQYF.

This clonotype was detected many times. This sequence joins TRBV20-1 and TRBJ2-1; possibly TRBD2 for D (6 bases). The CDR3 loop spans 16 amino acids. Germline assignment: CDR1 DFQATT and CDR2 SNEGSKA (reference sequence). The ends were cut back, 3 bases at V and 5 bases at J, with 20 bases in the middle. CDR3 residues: CSASRNAGRPNNEQFF. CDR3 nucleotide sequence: TGCAGTGCTAGTCGTAATGCGGGACGCCCCAACAATGAGCAGTTCTTC.

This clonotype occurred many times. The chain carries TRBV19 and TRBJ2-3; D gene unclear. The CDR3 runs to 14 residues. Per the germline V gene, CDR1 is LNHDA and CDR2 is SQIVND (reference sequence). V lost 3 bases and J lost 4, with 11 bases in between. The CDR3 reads CASSMSSLSDTQYF. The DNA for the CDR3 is TGTGCCAGTAGTATGTCGTCACTGTCAGATACGCAGTATTTT.

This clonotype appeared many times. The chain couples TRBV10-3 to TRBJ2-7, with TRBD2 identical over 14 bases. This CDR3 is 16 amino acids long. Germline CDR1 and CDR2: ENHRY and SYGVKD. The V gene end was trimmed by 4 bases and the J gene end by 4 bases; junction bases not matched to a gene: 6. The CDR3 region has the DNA TGTGCCATCAGTGGCGGGACTAGCGGGAGTAAATACGAGCAGTACTTC. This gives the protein CAISGGTSGSKYEQYF.

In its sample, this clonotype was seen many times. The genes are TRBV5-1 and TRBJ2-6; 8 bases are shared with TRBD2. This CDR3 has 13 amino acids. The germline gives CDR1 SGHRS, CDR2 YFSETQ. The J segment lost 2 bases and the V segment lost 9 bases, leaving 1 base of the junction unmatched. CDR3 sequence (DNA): TGCGCCACCGGGGGGGCTGGGGCCAACGTCCTGACTTTC. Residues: CATGGAGANVLTF.

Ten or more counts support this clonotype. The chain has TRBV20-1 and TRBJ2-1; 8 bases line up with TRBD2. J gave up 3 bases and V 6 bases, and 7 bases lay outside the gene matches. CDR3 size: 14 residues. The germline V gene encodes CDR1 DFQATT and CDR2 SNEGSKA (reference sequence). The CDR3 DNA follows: TGCAGTGCCAGGGAACTAGCGGTCTACAATGAGCAGTTCTTC. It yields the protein CSARELAVYNEQFF.

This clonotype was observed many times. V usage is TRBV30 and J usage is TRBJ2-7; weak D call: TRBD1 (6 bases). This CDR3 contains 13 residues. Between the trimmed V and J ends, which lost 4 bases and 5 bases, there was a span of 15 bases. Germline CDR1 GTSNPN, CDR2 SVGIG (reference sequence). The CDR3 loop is CAWNPMDSNEQYF. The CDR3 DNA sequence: TGTGCCTGGAATCCGATGGACAGCAACGAGCAGTACTTC.

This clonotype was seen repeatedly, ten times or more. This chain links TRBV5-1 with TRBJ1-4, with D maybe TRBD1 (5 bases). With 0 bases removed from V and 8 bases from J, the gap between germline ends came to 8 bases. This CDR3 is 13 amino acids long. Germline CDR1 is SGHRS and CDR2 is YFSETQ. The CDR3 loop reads CASSLVRGEKLFF. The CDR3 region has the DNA TGCGCCAGCAGCTTGGTACGGGGGGAAAAACTGTTTTTT.

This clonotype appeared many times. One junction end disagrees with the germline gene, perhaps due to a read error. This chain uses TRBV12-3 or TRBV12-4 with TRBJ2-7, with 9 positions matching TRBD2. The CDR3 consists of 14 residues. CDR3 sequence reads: CASSLSSGRSGIQF. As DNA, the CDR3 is TGTGCCAGCAGCCTTTCGAGCGGGAGGTCTGGGATTCAGTTC.

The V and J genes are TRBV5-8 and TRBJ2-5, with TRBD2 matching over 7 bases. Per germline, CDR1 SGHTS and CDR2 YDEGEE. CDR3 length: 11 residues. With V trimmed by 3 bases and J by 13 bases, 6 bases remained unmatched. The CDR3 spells CASSSSGTLYF. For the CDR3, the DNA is TGTGCCAGCAGCTCCAGCGGGACGCTGTACTTC.

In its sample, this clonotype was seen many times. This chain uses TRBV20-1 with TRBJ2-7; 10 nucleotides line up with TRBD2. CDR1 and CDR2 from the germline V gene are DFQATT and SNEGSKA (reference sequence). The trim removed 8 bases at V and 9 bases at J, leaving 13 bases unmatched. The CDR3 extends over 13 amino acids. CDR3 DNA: TGCAGTTCGACCGGGACTAGCGCAATTGTGCAGTACTTC. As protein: CSSTGTSAIVQYF.

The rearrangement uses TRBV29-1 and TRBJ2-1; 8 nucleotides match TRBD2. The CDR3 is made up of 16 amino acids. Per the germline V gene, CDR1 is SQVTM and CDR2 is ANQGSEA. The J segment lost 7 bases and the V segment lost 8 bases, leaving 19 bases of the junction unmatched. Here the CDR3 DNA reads TGCAGCTTGCCTGCCTGGGAAGCGGGAGTAACGAATGAGCAGTTCTTC. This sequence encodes CSLPAWEAGVTNEQFF.

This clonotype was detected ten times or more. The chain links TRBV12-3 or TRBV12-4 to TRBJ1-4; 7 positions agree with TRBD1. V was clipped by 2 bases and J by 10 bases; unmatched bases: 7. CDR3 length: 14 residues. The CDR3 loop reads CASSLRARGGKLFF. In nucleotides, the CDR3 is TGTGCCAGCAGTTTAAGGGCCAGGGGGGGAAAACTGTTTTTT.

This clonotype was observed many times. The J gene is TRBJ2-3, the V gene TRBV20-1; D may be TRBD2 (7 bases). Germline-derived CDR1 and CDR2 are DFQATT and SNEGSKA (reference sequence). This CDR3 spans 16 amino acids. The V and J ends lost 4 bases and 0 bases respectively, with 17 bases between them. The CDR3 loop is CSAKGGGYLSTDTQYF. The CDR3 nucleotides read TGCAGTGCTAAAGGGGGGGGTTATTTGAGCACAGATACGCAGTATTTT.

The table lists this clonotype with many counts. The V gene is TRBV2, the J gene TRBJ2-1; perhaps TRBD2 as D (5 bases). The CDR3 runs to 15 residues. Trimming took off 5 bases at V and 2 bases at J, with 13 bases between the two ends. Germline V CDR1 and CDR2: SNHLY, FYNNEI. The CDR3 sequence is CASSNSRGPYNEQFF. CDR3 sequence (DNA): TGTGCCAGCAGTAACTCACGGGGTCCCTACAATGAGCAGTTCTTC.

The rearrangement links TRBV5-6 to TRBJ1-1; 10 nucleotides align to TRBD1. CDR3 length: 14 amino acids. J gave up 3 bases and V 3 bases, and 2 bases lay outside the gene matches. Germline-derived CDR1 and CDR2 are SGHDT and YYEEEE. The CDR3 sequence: CASSYGTGDTEAFF. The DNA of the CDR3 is TGTGCCAGCAGCTATGGGACAGGGGACACTGAAGCTTTCTTT.

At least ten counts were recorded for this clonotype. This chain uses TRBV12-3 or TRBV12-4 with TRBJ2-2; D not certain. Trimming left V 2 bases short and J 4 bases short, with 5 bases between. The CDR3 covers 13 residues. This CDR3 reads CASSLRPTGELFF. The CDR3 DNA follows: TGTGCCAGCAGTTTACGACCCACCGGGGAGCTGTTTTTT.

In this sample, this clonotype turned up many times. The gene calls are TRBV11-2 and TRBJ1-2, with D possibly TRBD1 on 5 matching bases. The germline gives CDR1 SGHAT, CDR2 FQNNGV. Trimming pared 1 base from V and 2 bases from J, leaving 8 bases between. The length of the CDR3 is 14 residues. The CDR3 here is CASSLGGGNYGYTF. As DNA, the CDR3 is TGTGCCAGCAGCTTAGGGGGGGGGAACTATGGCTACACCTTC.

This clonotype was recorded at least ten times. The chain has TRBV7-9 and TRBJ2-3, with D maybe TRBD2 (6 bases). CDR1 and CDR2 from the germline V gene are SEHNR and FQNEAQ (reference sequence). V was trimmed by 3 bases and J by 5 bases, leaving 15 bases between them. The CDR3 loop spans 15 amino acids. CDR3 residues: CASSLGLRGGDTQYF. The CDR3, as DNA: TGTGCCAGCAGCTTGGGACTTCGGGGAGGAGATACGCAGTATTTT. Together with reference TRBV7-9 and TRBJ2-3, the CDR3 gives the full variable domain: DTGVSQNPRHKITKRGQNVTFRCDPISEHNRLYWYRQTLGQGPEFLTYFQNEAQLEKSRLLSDRFSAERPKGSFSTLEIQRTEQGDSAMYLCASSLGLRGGDTQYFGPGTRLTVL.